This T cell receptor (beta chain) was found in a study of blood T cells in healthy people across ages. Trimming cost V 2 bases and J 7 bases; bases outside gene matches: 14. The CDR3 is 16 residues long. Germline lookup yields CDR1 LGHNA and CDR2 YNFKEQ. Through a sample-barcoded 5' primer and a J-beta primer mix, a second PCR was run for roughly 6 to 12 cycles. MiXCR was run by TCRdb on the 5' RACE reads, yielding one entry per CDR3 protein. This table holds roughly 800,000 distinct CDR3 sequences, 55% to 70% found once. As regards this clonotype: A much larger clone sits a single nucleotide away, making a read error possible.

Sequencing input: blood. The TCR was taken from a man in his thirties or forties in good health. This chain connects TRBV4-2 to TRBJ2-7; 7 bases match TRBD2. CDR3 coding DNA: TGTGCCAGCAGCCAAAATGAGGGGACTAAGTCTTCGGAGCAGTACTTC. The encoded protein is CASSQNEGTKSSEQYF.